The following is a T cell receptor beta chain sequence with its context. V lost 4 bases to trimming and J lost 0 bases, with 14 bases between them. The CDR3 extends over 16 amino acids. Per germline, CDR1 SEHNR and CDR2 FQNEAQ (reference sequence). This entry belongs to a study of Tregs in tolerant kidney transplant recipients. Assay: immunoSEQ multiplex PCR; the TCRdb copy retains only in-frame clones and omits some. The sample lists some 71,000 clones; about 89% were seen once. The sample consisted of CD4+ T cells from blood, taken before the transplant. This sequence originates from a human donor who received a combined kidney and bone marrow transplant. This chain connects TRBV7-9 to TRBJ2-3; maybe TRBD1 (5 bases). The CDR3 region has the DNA TGTGCCAGCAGCTATTTAGGGGCCAGTAGCACAGATACGCAGTATTTT. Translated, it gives CASSYLGASSTDTQYF.